This TCR beta chain comes out of a study of blood T cells in healthy people across ages. Study at large: About one barcoded beta molecule per two T cells came from capture by template switching.

About this clonotype itself: The antigen remains unidentified.

CDR1 SGHRS and CDR2 YFSETQ come from the germline V gene. Between the trimmed V and J ends, which lost 0 bases and 6 bases, there was a span of 13 bases. This CDR3 spans 14 amino acids. Study-wide findings and caveats: Researchers report that TCR beta diversity correlated strongly with naive T cell percentage. Researchers said unsorted PBMCs prevented a conclusive naive versus antigen-experienced comparison.

Through a sample-barcoded 5' primer and a J-beta primer mix, a second PCR was run for about 6 to 11 cycles. TCRdb itself ran the 5' RACE reads through MiXCR, one entry per CDR3 protein. In the table there are 700,000 to 800,000 distinct CDR3 sequences, about 42% of which are singletons. This chain links TRBV5-1 with TRBJ2-7; TRBD1 might be the D (6 bases). The receptor was derived from a woman aged 60-75 years in good health. The specimen was blood. The DNA of the CDR3 is TGCGCCAGCAGCTTGGAGGTCAGGGGAACCGAGCAGTACTTC. Translated: CASSLEVRGTEQYF.